The present T cell receptor beta chain was sequenced within a study of breast tumors, draining lymph nodes, adjacent tissues. Overall study findings and caveats: Data only fit, rather than demonstrated, lymph node origin of most tumor T cells. Findings are consistent with lymph node origin and intratumoral expansion of most tumor T cells. Compared with basal-like, luminal-like tumors shared significantly more repertoire with nontumor tissue. Tumors had less TCR diversity than lymph nodes, more than nontumor tissue.

Notes on this clonotype: The target antigen is unknown.

Germline CDR1 is MDHEN and CDR2 is SYDVKM. V was cut by 5 bases and J by 6 bases, with 8 bases left in between. The CDR3 totals 12 residues. MiXCR, applied by TCRdb to the multiplex PCR reads, yields one record per CDR3 protein. Counted here are some 170,000 distinct CDR3 sequences, roughly a third occurring once; the ten biggest clones make up around 4%. Samples came from axillary lymph nodes draining the breast cancer. V usage is TRBV28 and J usage is TRBJ2-1; D remains unclear. Sequencing input: axillary lymph node tissue. This receptor was taken from a female donor with breast cancer. Some clones in this sample may be carry-over from other donors' samples. CDR3 in DNA: TGTGCCAGCAGTCCGACCTGCAATGAGCAGTTCTTC. Its translation: CASSPTCNEQFF.